This entry lists 8 T cell receptor beta chains sequenced from one sample in a study of blood T cell repertoires in COVID-19. This table comes from immunoSEQ multiplex PCR, and its TCRdb copy is limited to in-frame clones, with some not included. In the table there are about 320,000 clones, approximately 81% of which are singletons. Sequences were obtained from PBMCs or T cells enriched from blood (not recorded which). The receptors here all came from a woman in her twenties or thirties who had been exposed to COVID-19.

The rearrangement links TRBV24-1 to TRBJ2-1; 10 nucleotides agree with TRBD2. The CDR3 contains 15 residues. The germline CDR1 and CDR2 sequences are KGHDR and SFDVKD. J was trimmed by 10 bases and V by 0 bases; bases with no gene match: 5. CDR3 in amino acids: CATSDLYSGRTEQFF. The CDR3 DNA sequence: TGTGCCACCAGTGATTTGTATAGCGGGAGGACCGAGCAGTTCTTC.

This chain joins TRBV28 and TRBJ1-2, with TRBD1 as a possible D gene (5 bases). Deletions cut 1 base from V and 3 bases from J, with 15 bases between. The CDR3 is 16 amino acids. In germline, CDR1 is MDHEN, CDR2 SYDVKM. As DNA, the CDR3 is TGTGCCAGCAGTTTATTTCAGGGTACCGGTTACTATGGCTACACCTTC. Translating gives CASSLFQGTGYYGYTF.

This sequence joins TRBV2 and TRBJ1-2; maybe TRBD1 (5 bases). CDR3 size: 13 residues. V gave up 5 bases and J gave up 7 bases, with 14 bases separating them. Germline V lookup: CDR1 SNHLY, CDR2 FYNNEI. As DNA, the CDR3 is TGTGCCAGCAGTCGCGGCAGGGAATCTGGCTACACCTTC. It encodes CASSRGRESGYTF.

V and J are TRBV18 and TRBJ1-1; TRBD1 matches 8 bases. The CDR3 sequence is 14 residues long. From germline, CDR1 is KGHSH and CDR2 LQKENI. V lost 6 bases, J lost 2 bases, and 5 bases stayed unmatched. CDR3 bases: TGTGCCAGCTCCCCCGGGACAGGAAACACTGAAGCTTTCTTT. Its translation is CASSPGTGNTEAFF.

This chain links TRBV25-1 with TRBJ2-7; D is possibly TRBD1 (5 bases). V lost 5 bases and J 3 bases, leaving 17 bases between the germline ends. Germline V gene data show CDR1 as MGHDK and CDR2 as SYGVNS. The CDR3 spans 15 residues. CDR3 amino acids: CASSSQTQGNYEQYF. CDR3 coding DNA: TGTGCCAGCAGTTCACAAACCCAGGGAAACTACGAGCAGTACTTC.

The chain recombines TRBV25-1 with TRBJ1-2; 8 nucleotides match TRBD1. From germline, CDR1 is MGHDK and CDR2 SYGVNS. The CDR3 is 13 residues long. V lost 4 bases and J lost 8; bases outside the gene matches: 6. This CDR3 is CASSGTGFSGYTF. CDR3 nucleotides: TGTGCCAGCAGTGGGACAGGGTTTTCGGGCTACACCTTC.

This chain connects TRBV29-1 to TRBJ2-5; 7 nucleotides agree with TRBD2. Germline V CDR1 and CDR2: SQVTM, ANQGSEA. CDR3 size: 15 residues. V dropped 1 base and J dropped 5; count of bases not matched to a gene: 10. The CDR3 loop is CSVEGVMSGRETQYF. CDR3 DNA sequence: TGCAGCGTTGAAGGGGTCATGTCCGGGAGGGAGACCCAGTACTTC.

The chain employs TRBV6-2 or TRBV6-3 and TRBJ1-2; D gene ambiguous. Trimming stripped 0 bases from V and 6 bases from J, with 17 bases between. Germline CDR1 MNHEY, CDR2 SVGEGT. The CDR3 is 16 residues long. The CDR3 DNA is TGTGCCAGCAGTTACTCGACTATGATCCCCAAAGATGGCTACACCTTC. This gives the protein CASSYSTMIPKDGYTF.